What follows is one TCR beta chain and its context. Its antigen is undetermined. This may arise from a read error, as a much more abundant clone is one base away. CDR1 MNHNS and CDR2 SASEGT come from the germline V gene. The germline V and J ends were trimmed by 8 bases and 8 bases, with 19 bases remaining between them. The CDR3 is 14 amino acids. Arm-PCR with iRepertoire HTBI primers amplified the CDR3 regions for these TCR beta libraries. TCRdb reanalysed the multiplex PCR reads using MiXCR and keeps one entry per CDR3 protein. The data show hundreds of thousands of distinct CDR3 sequences, with approximately 13% seen just once and 10% held by the top ten. Time point here: newly diagnosed GD, antithyroid drugs for less than 3 months. Extracted RNA from PBMCs served as the source of the TCR library. Into tubes containing EDTA, about 10 milliliters of peripheral blood were drawn. The data are from a study of regulatory T cells in long-lasting Graves disease.

Study-wide results and limits: Segments TRBV28, TRBJ1-2 and TRBJ2-5 showed preferential usage in persistent disease.

Another study also made use of these data, one on T cells in Graves' hyperthyroidism and ophthalmopathy.

This chain uses TRBV6-1 with TRBJ2-1; D ambiguous. Specimen: peripheral blood mononuclear cells (PBMCs), collected at new diagnosis, from a patient treated with antithyroid drugs. The TCR was taken from a man younger than 40 with Graves disease. CDR3 nucleotide sequence: TGTGCCAGCGGAACTGGTTTTGAGTTGGATGAGCAGTTCTTC. It is translated as CASGTGFELDEQFF.